The 15 T cell receptor beta chains reported below all come from one sample, sequenced in a study of neurological immune-mediated disorders. TCRdb analysed the 5' RACE reads with MiXCR anew, one entry per CDR3 protein. The sample holds around 50,000 distinct CDR3 sequences, over 3.5% seen once. The sequenced material came from PBMCs. The origin of the receptors is a man aged 55 to 70 with multiple sclerosis.

This clonotype was counted at least ten times. The V call is TRBV6-5, the J call TRBJ1-2; D not resolved. CDR1 and CDR2 from the germline V gene are MNHEY and SVGAGI. Trimming left V 7 bases short and J 8 bases short, with 11 bases between. The CDR3 totals 11 residues. The CDR3: CASTPLRGYTF. CDR3 nucleotides: TGTGCCAGCACCCCCCTTAGGGGCTACACCTTC.

This clonotype was observed many times. The V call is TRBV6-5, the J call TRBJ1-2; D uncertain. This CDR3 region has 14 residues. The V end lost 2 bases, the J end lost 4 bases, and 11 bases lay between the germline ends. Germline lookup yields CDR1 MNHEY and CDR2 SVGAGI. Here the CDR3 reads CASSYQSPAYGYTF. The CDR3, as DNA: TGTGCCAGCAGTTACCAGAGCCCAGCCTATGGCTACACCTTC.

This clonotype was observed many times. V is TRBV7-9 and J is TRBJ1-4, with 8 bases aligning to TRBD1. Trimming took 4 bases from V and 3 from J; bases not matched to a gene: 4. Germline lookup yields CDR1 SEHNR and CDR2 FQNEAQ (reference sequence). The CDR3 spans 15 residues. DNA for the CDR3: TGTGCCAGCAGCTCAGGACAGGGTCCTAATGAAAAACTGTTTTTT. Amino acid sequence: CASSSGQGPNEKLFF.

The table lists this clonotype with a few counts. The chain recombines TRBV2 with TRBJ2-3, with TRBD2 as a possible D gene (7 bases). This CDR3 region has 14 residues. V was cut by 3 bases and J by 4 bases, with 11 bases left in between. Germline V gene lookup returns CDR1 SNHLY and CDR2 FYNNEI. The CDR3 reads CASSEGGRADTQYF. As DNA, the CDR3 is TGTGCCAGCAGTGAGGGGGGGCGCGCAGATACGCAGTATTTT.

This clonotype occurred many times. CDR3 in amino acids: CSAIAGTGSYEQYF. As DNA, the CDR3 is TGCAGTGCCATCGCCGGGACAGGTTCCTACGAGCAGTACTTC. V and J are TRBV20-1 and TRBJ2-7; 8 nucleotides align to TRBD1. Trimming at V came to 6 bases and at J to 1 base, leaving 8 bases not matched to a gene. The CDR3 has 14 amino acids. The germline gives CDR1 DFQATT, CDR2 SNEGSKA (reference sequence).

This clonotype was detected many times. The rearrangement joins TRBV7-7 to TRBJ1-5; possible D gene TRBD1, 6 bases. The CDR3 spans 17 residues. The V gene lost 1 base and the J gene lost 3 bases, with 16 bases spanning the gap. Germline CDR1 reads SSHAT; CDR2 reads FNYEAQ (reference sequence). The CDR3, as DNA: TGTGCCAGCAGCTTAGGTCTTTGGACAGCCAACAATCAGCCCCAGCATTTT. It yields the protein CASSLGLWTANNQPQHF.

This clonotype came up a few times. One end of the junction is discordant with germline, which a read error may explain. This chain links TRBV6-2 or TRBV6-3 with TRBJ2-7, with D unresolved. The CDR3 runs to 12 residues. Germline CDR1 MNHEY, CDR2 SVGEGT. CDR3: CDSSVRATEQYF. DNA for the CDR3: TGTGACAGCAGTGTTCGAGCGACCGAGCAGTACTTC.

This clonotype has at least ten counts. This sequence joins TRBV29-1 and TRBJ2-1; 8 bases map to TRBD1. Trimming cost V 8 bases and J 2 bases; bases outside gene matches: 8. This CDR3 comprises 14 residues. Germline CDR1 and CDR2: SQVTM and ANQGSEA. The CDR3 is CSLLGQGAYNEQFF. The CDR3 coding sequence is TGCAGCCTCCTCGGACAGGGCGCCTACAATGAGCAGTTCTTC.

This clonotype was seen a few times. The V call is TRBV11-2, the J call TRBJ2-1, with 12 positions matching TRBD2. Germline V gives CDR1 SGHAT, CDR2 FQNNGV. The CDR3 totals 19 residues. V lost 7 bases and J lost 0; bases outside the gene matches: 13. As DNA, the CDR3 is TGTGCCAGCACGAGGGCTAGCGGGAGGGTTCTCGACTCCTACAATGAGCAGTTCTTC. It translates to CASTRASGRVLDSYNEQFF.

This clonotype was recorded many times. The gene calls are TRBV12-3 or TRBV12-4 and TRBJ1-1, with D uncertain. The CDR3 spans 15 residues. V lost 5 bases to trimming and J lost 0 bases, with 13 bases between them. In DNA, the CDR3 is TGTGCCAGCAGTCGGGCCCTGGGCCTGAACACTGAAGCTTTCTTT. It translates to CASSRALGLNTEAFF.

Ten or more counts support this clonotype. V is TRBV20-1 and J is TRBJ1-5; D is undetermined. The CDR3 length is 14 residues. Germline assignment: CDR1 DFQATT and CDR2 SNEGSKA (reference sequence). The CDR3 DNA reads as TGCAGCACGACACGCCAGCGTGGCAATCAGCCCCAGCATTTT. Translated, it gives CSTTRQRGNQPQHF.

The V call is TRBV7-6, the J call TRBJ2-5; a weak D match, TRBD1 (6 bases). The germline V and J ends were trimmed by 4 bases and 5 bases, with 11 bases remaining between them. The CDR3 has 13 residues. Germline-derived CDR1 and CDR2 are SGHVS and FNYEAQ. CDR3 nucleotides: TGTGCCAGCAGCTATACAGGGAGCGAGACCCAGTACTTC. Protein sequence: CASSYTGSETQYF.

The gene calls are TRBV6-1 and TRBJ1-5, with D perhaps matching TRBD1 (5 bases). Between the trimmed V and J ends, which lost 4 bases and 5 bases, there was a span of 12 bases. Germline CDR1 reads MNHNS; CDR2 reads SASEGT. The CDR3 runs 14 residues. The CDR3 DNA follows: TGTGCCAGCAGTGGGGTCCGGGGGGATCAGCCCCAGCATTTT. As protein: CASSGVRGDQPQHF.

The rearrangement uses TRBV20-1 and TRBJ1-1; the D gene is possibly TRBD1 (5 bases). There are 15 residues in the CDR3. Germline assignment: CDR1 DFQATT and CDR2 SNEGSKA (reference sequence). V gave up 1 base and J gave up 7 bases, with 19 bases separating them. CDR3 DNA: TGCAGTGCTAGAGGGGGATGGGGGGTGAGGAATGAAGCTTTCTTT. The encoded protein is CSARGGWGVRNEAFF.

The sample holds many counts of this clonotype. The chain links TRBV5-1 to TRBJ2-7, with D tentatively TRBD1 (6 bases). This CDR3 has 13 residues. CDR1 and CDR2 from the germline V gene are SGHRS and YFSETQ. V lost 1 base to trimming and J lost 7 bases, with 12 bases between them. The CDR3 sequence is CASSLTGPREQYF. CDR3 bases: TGCGCCAGCAGCTTGACAGGGCCACGGGAGCAGTACTTC.